Listed below are T cell receptor beta chains from one sample, sequenced in a study of response to subunit inactivated influenza vaccine. In TCRdb, the RT-PCR reads were re-called with MiXCR into one record per CDR3 protein. Here the sample spans about 780,000 distinct CDR3 sequences, roughly 20% being singletons. The source material was PBMCs from blood, sampled about 5 days after vaccination. The receptors were sampled from a man in his fifties or sixties who received an inactivated influenza vaccine. The CDR3 runs from the conserved cysteine through the conserved F or W. D genes are given only for firm matches. Size tells how often a clone was seen (once, few, many) or the class of an expanded clone, and some rows leave it out.

d_call j_call v_call clone_size cdr3_aa cdr3_nt
. TRBJ2-7 TRBV20-1 . CSARVSGLVNEQYF TGCAGTGCTAGAGTTTCGGGATTGGTGAACGAGCAGTACTTC
. TRBJ2-7 TRBV9 many CASSLSSTSSYEQYF TGTGCCAGCAGCTTGTCGTCGACTAGCTCCTACGAGCAGTACTTC
TRBD1 TRBJ2-1 TRBV18 many CASSPTRQQGNEQFF TGTGCCAGCTCACCAACACGACAACAGGGGAACGAGCAGTTCTTC
. TRBJ2-7 TRBV12-3/TRBV12-4 few CASSLGVGRSSYEQYF TGTGCCAGCAGTTTAGGGGTTGGCAGGAGCTCCTACGAGCAGTACTTC
TRBD2 TRBJ2-1 TRBV24-1 many CATMTSGRGNEQFF TGTGCCACCATGACTAGCGGGAGAGGAAATGAGCAGTTCTTC
. TRBJ2-6 TRBV12-3/TRBV12-4 many CASSFDRGANVLTF TGTGCCAGCAGTTTTGACAGGGGGGCCAACGTCCTGACTTTC
. TRBJ2-5 TRBV20-1 many CSAREWPGLRRETQYF TGCAGTGCTAGAGAATGGCCAGGCTTACGGAGGGAGACCCAGTACTTC
TRBD2 TRBJ2-5 TRBV28 . CASSSGTSGRETQYF TGTGCCAGCAGTTCCGGGACTAGCGGGAGAGAGACCCAGTACTTC
. TRBJ1-2 TRBV29-1 few CSVDTAGSDGYTF TGCAGCGTTGACACGGCGGGTTCGGATGGCTACACCTTC
. TRBJ2-1 TRBV29-1 many CSVVATVDEQFF TGCAGCGTGGTAGCTACTGTCGATGAGCAGTTCTTC
. TRBJ2-1 TRBV7-9 . CASSLGGLVSNEQFF TGTGCCAGCAGCTTAGGTGGGCTAGTGTCCAATGAGCAGTTCTTC
TRBD2 TRBJ2-2 TRBV6-5 few CASSSTAGGTTGELFF TGTGCCAGCAGTTCTACAGCGGGAGGGACGACCGGGGAGCTGTTTTTT
. TRBJ1-2 TRBV4-1 few CASSQAIGEGYTF TGCGCCAGCAGCCAAGCCATAGGGGAGGGCTACACCTTC
TRBD2 TRBJ2-6 TRBV7-6 few CASSQPAPGLAGIRANVLTF TGTGCCAGCAGCCAACCTGCACCGGGACTAGCGGGAATAAGGGCCAACGTCCTGACTTTC
. TRBJ2-7 TRBV6-2/TRBV6-3 . CASSYSQDRSSYEQYF TGTGCCAGCAGTTACTCGCAGGACAGAAGCTCCTACGAGCAGTACTTC
TRBD1 TRBJ2-3 TRBV20-1 . CSAAGTGGEDTQYF TGCAGTGCAGCCGGGACAGGGGGCGAGGATACGCAGTATTTT
TRBD1 TRBJ2-7 TRBV12-3/TRBV12-4 many CASSEGTGDSYEQYF TGTGCCAGCAGTGAAGGGACAGGGGATTCCTACGAGCAGTACTTC
TRBD1 TRBJ2-1 TRBV6-5 . CASSLRRQGSDEQFF TGTGCCAGCAGTTTACGCCGACAGGGGTCGGATGAGCAGTTCTTC
. TRBJ2-3 TRBV4-1 . CASSQASAGPTDTQYF TGCGCCAGCAGCCAAGCGTCTGCCGGTCCCACAGATACGCAGTATTTT
. TRBJ2-7 TRBV12-3/TRBV12-4 . CASSLSLGYEQYF TGTGCCAGCAGTTTGTCGTTGGGGTACGAGCAGTACTTC
TRBD2 TRBJ2-1 TRBV7-2 . CASSLSAVYDSGGLRRYNEQFF TGTGCCAGCAGCTTATCAGCGGTGTATGATAGCGGGGGACTACGACGCTACAATGAGCAGTTCTTC
. TRBJ2-5 TRBV29-1 . CSVELGLLGETQYF TGCAGCGTTGAATTAGGACTCCTTGGGGAGACCCAGTACTTC
TRBD1 TRBJ2-1 TRBV7-2 . CASSSYGQVRLGNEQFF TGTGCCAGCAGCTCCTACGGACAGGTACGACTGGGGAATGAGCAGTTCTTC
TRBD1 TRBJ2-2 TRBV4-1 . CASSLGQGAVGELFF TGCGCCAGCAGCCTGGGACAGGGGGCGGTCGGGGAGCTGTTTTTT
TRBD2 TRBJ2-1 TRBV20-1 . CSAILAGRRNEQFF TGCAGTGCAATACTAGCGGGGCGTCGCAATGAGCAGTTCTTC
. TRBJ1-5 TRBV20-1 few CSAKDTSNQPQHF TGCAGTGCTAAGGACACTAGCAATCAGCCCCAGCATTTT
TRBD1 TRBJ2-7 TRBV28 . CASSTLGTGPYEQYF TGTGCCAGCAGTACCCTCGGGACAGGCCCCTACGAGCAGTACTTC
TRBD1 TRBJ1-2 TRBV6-5 . CASSYTTGDRVLYTF TGTGCCAGCAGTTATACTACAGGGGACAGGGTCCTCTACACCTTC
TRBD2 TRBJ2-4 TRBV7-2 . CASSTRLAGNIQYF TGTGCCAGCAGCACACGACTAGCTGGAAACATTCAGTACTTC
TRBD2 TRBJ2-1 TRBV7-2 . CASSYTGTSFGEQFF TGTGCCAGCAGCTACACCGGGACTAGCTTTGGCGAGCAGTTCTTC
TRBD1 TRBJ2-5 TRBV5-1 . CASSLGGQAQETQYF TGCGCCAGCAGCTTGGGGGGACAGGCACAAGAGACCCAGTACTTC
TRBD2 TRBJ2-2 TRBV6-1 . CASSKGTSGNTGELFF TGTGCCAGCAGCAAGGGGACTAGCGGGAACACCGGGGAGCTGTTTTTT
. TRBJ2-1 TRBV28 . CASSLRLGEQFF TGTGCCAGCAGTTTAAGGCTTGGTGAGCAGTTCTTC
TRBD2 TRBJ2-5 TRBV6-1 . CASRPPGGGETQYF TGTGCCAGCAGGCCTCCGGGGGGTGGAGAGACCCAGTACTTC
. TRBJ2-7 TRBV7-9 . CASGPNYEQYF TGTGCCAGCGGGCCGAACTACGAGCAGTACTTC
. TRBJ2-7 TRBV27 . CASSIGQGPPYEQYF TGTGCCAGCAGTATCGGCCAGGGGCCACCCTACGAGCAGTACTTC
TRBD2 TRBJ2-7 TRBV6-5 few CASSHLGLAGTYEQYF TGTGCCAGCAGTCACCTAGGACTAGCGGGGACCTACGAGCAGTACTTC
. TRBJ2-7 TRBV12-3/TRBV12-4 . CASSFWGAIEQYF TGTGCCAGCAGTTTTTGGGGGGCAATCGAGCAGTACTTC
. TRBJ2-1 TRBV7-2 . CASSAHTGSYNEQFF TGTGCCAGCAGCGCCCACACAGGGTCCTACAATGAGCAGTTCTTC
TRBD1 TRBJ1-1 TRBV7-2 . CASSVRQGRRTEAFF TGTGCCAGCAGCGTGCGACAGGGCCGTAGGACTGAAGCTTTCTTT
TRBD2 TRBJ2-1 TRBV20-1 . CSARWLADYNEQFF TGCAGTGCTAGATGGCTAGCGGACTACAATGAGCAGTTCTTC
TRBD1 TRBJ2-7 TRBV18 many CASSPLGQGAYEQYF TGTGCCAGCAGCCCTCTCGGACAGGGTGCCTACGAGCAGTACTTC
. TRBJ2-1 TRBV20-1 . CSAETGTHHSNEQFF TGCAGTGCGGAAACCGGGACACACCACTCCAATGAGCAGTTCTTC
. TRBJ2-7 TRBV6-6 few CASSLLEQYF TGTGCCAGCAGTCTACTCGAGCAGTACTTC
. TRBJ1-5 TRBV12-3/TRBV12-4 many CASSFSQGGNQPQHF TGTGCCAGCAGTTTTAGTCAGGGTGGCAATCAGCCCCAGCATTTT
. TRBJ2-3 TRBV10-3 . CAISDGDTDTQYF TGTGCCATCAGTGACGGAGACACAGATACGCAGTATTTT
TRBD2 TRBJ2-1 TRBV11-2 . CASSLTRLAGGKGEQFF TGTGCCAGCAGCTTAACCCGACTAGCGGGGGGGAAAGGTGAGCAGTTCTTC
. TRBJ2-3 TRBV20-1 few CSEAASTDTQYF TGCAGTGAGGCAGCGAGCACAGATACGCAGTATTTT
TRBD1 TRBJ1-6 TRBV6-1 . CASSKQGRRSPLHF TGTGCCAGCAGTAAACAGGGGCGGAGGTCACCCCTCCACTTT
TRBD1 TRBJ2-1 TRBV7-2 few CASSRVRTGSHNEQFF TGTGCCAGCAGCCGGGTACGGACAGGGTCCCACAATGAGCAGTTCTTC